The present entry profiles one T cell receptor beta chain with its context. Method: immunoSEQ multiplex PCR; TCRdb's copy keeps in-frame clones and lacks some. Here the sample spans approximately 70,000 clones, 77% being singletons. Autoimmune disease history or systemic immunosuppression meant exclusion. The data were obtained in a study of OX40 agonist ivuxolimab in advanced cancers. About the study: Patients received ivuxolimab, an agonistic anti-OX40 (CD134) antibody. The patients received ivuxolimab by intravenous route every 2 weeks at 0.01 to 10 mg/kg. A partial response was reached by three patients: one with hepatocellular carcinoma and two with cutaneous melanoma.

The CDR3 is 13 residues long. Germline-derived CDR1 and CDR2 are KGHSH and LQKENI. V was clipped by 3 bases and J by 4 bases, with 6 bases between them. The sequence was collected from an adult with an advanced solid tumor such as melanoma, head and neck, liver or kidney cancer. J is TRBJ1-4 and V is TRBV18; no reliable D call. The material was CD4+ or CD8+ T cells sorted from blood, obtained in a trial of the OX40 agonist ivuxolimab. The CDR3 sequence is CASSPDFNEKLFF. For the CDR3, the DNA is TGTGCCAGCTCACCGGATTTTAATGAAAAACTGTTTTTT.